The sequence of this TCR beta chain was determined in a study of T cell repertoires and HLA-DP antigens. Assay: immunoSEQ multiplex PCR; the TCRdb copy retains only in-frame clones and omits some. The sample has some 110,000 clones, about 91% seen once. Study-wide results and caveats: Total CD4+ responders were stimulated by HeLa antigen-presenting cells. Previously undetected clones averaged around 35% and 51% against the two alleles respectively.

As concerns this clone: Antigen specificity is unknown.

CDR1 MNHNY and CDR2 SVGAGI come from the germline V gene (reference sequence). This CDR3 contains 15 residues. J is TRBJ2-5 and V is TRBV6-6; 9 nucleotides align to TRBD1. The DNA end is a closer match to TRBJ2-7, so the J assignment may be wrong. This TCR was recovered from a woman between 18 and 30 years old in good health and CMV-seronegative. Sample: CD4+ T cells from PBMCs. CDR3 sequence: CASSAGDRASYEQYF. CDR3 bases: TGTGCCAGCAGCGCCGGGGACAGGGCGTCCTACGAGCAGTACTTC.